This is a list of T cell receptor beta chains from one sample in a study of T-cell reconstitution after alpha-beta-depleted transplantation in children. MiXCR, run by TCRdb on the PCR reads, gives a single entry per CDR3 protein. The repertoire holds about 980,000 distinct CDR3 sequences, with roughly 29% as singletons. Sequences were derived from PBMCs, mostly from graft donor cells, sampled 360 days after TCRalphabeta/CD19-depleted stem cell transplant. These receptors were taken from a boy under two years old who had a stem cell transplant for SCID, so the T cells may come from the graft donor. The conserved cysteine and the conserved F or W are not part of the CDR3 here. Fields, in order: J gene, V gene, CDR3 protein.

>TRBJ2-1|TRBV5-1
ASSFSEGSSYNEQF
>TRBJ2-5|TRBV20-1
SAKILKTSSAQETQY
>TRBJ1-1|TRBV7-2
ASRRGRGTEAF
>TRBJ2-1|TRBV4-1
ASSPWVGANYNEQF
>TRBJ1-4|TRBV29-1
SVGTSGTLNEKLF
>TRBJ2-7|TRBV7-2
ASSFKGAGEQY
>TRBJ2-7|TRBV7-2
ASSLSWHEQY
>TRBJ2-5|TRBV20-1
SAGLAGRQETQY
>TRBJ1-5|TRBV12-3/TRBV12-4
ASSLKPLFGANQPQH
>TRBJ2-7|TRBV5-1
ASSFEGSSYEQY
>TRBJ2-7|TRBV12-3/TRBV12-4
ASTLGLRSSYEQY
>TRBJ2-1|TRBV29-1
SKRGVRKKSSYNEQF
>TRBJ2-1|TRBV5-1
ASSLAGEYNEQF
>TRBJ2-7|TRBV28
ASRGRLAGPSDEQY
>TRBJ1-1|TRBV27
ASSNKSLGHMNTEAF
>TRBJ2-4|TRBV12-3/TRBV12-4
ASSPADRGERNIQY
>TRBJ2-1|TRBV4-1
ASSPTVAGVTYNEQF
>TRBJ2-3|TRBV19
ASSIAGTGGDTQY
>TRBJ1-1|TRBV12-3/TRBV12-4
ATSRLGPMNTEAF
>TRBJ2-7|TRBV5-1
ASSVTTGAPYEQY
>TRBJ2-1|TRBV5-1
ASSSLTGGIYNEQF
>TRBJ1-3|TRBV12-3/TRBV12-4
ASNFWGQGGNTIY
>TRBJ2-7|TRBV5-1
ASSFWTGGNYEQY
>TRBJ2-3|TRBV5-1
ASKADLDSSTDTQY
>TRBJ1-1|TRBV9
ASSVGRGAEAF
>TRBJ1-1|TRBV20-1
SATPLLGTRPNTEAF
>TRBJ2-7|TRBV12-3/TRBV12-4
ASSPSGGWYEQY
>TRBJ2-1|TRBV9
ASSVGTAPGYNEQF
>TRBJ2-2|TRBV12-3/TRBV12-4
ASSFMRTGELF
>TRBJ2-7|TRBV7-9
ASSSGLLYEQY
>TRBJ2-3|TRBV20-1
SAHGQGLTDTQY
>TRBJ1-5|TRBV12-3/TRBV12-4
ASSSGLPGIGNQPQH
>TRBJ2-1|TRBV6-1
ASPGRGAYNEQF
>TRBJ2-7|TRBV9
ASSVTGATEPYEQY
>TRBJ1-4|TRBV20-1
SALLGPNEKLF
>TRBJ2-1|TRBV20-1
SVPESSYNEQF
>TRBJ2-7|TRBV12-3/TRBV12-4
ASSLRRGAGTFYEQY
>TRBJ2-7|TRBV20-1
SATGDRFYEQY
>TRBJ1-2|TRBV12-3/TRBV12-4
ASSLAGIPGNYGYT
>TRBJ2-1|TRBV2
ASSGLPLGTGGASSYNEQF
>TRBJ2-2|TRBV7-9
ASSRTGRTGELF
>TRBJ2-3|TRBV7-9
ASGTSGTDTQY
>TRBJ2-7|TRBV12-3/TRBV12-4
ASSRRQGLSYEQY
>TRBJ2-5|TRBV6-6
ATSPLAVQETQY
>TRBJ2-4|TRBV12-5
ASGLVRAKDVAKNIQY
>TRBJ2-5|TRBV12-3/TRBV12-4
ASSFRVEETQY
>TRBJ2-2|TRBV18
ASSPSGNPLNTGELF
>TRBJ2-7|TRBV7-9
ASSPGQFRDHEQY
>TRBJ2-1|TRBV5-5
ASSLYSGTGVNNEQF